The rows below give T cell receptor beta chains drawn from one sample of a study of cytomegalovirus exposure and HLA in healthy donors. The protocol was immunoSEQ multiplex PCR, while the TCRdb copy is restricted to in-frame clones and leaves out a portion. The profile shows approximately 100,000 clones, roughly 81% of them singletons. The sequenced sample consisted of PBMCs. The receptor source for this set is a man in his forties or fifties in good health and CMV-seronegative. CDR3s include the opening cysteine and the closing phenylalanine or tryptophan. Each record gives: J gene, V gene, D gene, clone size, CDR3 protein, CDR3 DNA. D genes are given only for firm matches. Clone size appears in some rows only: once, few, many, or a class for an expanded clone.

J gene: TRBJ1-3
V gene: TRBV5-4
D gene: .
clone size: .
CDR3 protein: CASSLARSSGNTIYF
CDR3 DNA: TGTGCCAGCAGCTTGGCCCGCAGCTCTGGAAACACCATATATTTT

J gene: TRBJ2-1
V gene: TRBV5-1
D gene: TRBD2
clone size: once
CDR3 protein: CASSSGLAGPSEQFF
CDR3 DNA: TGCGCCAGCAGTTCCGGACTAGCGGGTCCCAGTGAGCAGTTCTTC

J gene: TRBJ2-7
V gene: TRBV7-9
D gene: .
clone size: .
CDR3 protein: CASSSLTGTLYEQYF
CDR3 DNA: TGTGCCAGCAGCTCGTTGACAGGGACTCTCTACGAGCAGTACTTC

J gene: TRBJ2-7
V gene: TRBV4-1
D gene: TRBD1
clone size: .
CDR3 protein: CASSYEGQGDYEQYF
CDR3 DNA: TGCGCCAGCAGCTACGAAGGACAGGGAGACTACGAGCAGTACTTC

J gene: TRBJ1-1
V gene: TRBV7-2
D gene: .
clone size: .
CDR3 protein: CASSLLRVTKAFF
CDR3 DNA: TGTGCCAGCAGCTTATTGAGAGTGACTAAAGCTTTCTTT

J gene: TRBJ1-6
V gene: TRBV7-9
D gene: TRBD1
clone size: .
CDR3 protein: CASSLAGGDTSPLHF
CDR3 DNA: TGTGCCAGCAGCTTAGCAGGGGGCGACACTTCACCCCTCCACTTT

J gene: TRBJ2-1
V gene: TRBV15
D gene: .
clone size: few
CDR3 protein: CATSGRVRYEQFF
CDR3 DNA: TGTGCCACCAGCGGGAGAGTACGCTATGAGCAGTTCTTC

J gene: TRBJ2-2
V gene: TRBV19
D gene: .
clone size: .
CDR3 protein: CASSIGRGLRTGELFF
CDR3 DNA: TGTGCCAGTAGTATAGGCAGGGGCCTCCGCACCGGGGAGCTGTTTTTT

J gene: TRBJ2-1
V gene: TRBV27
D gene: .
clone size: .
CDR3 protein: CASSLVGRSSYNEQFF
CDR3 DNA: TGTGCCAGCAGTTTGGTAGGCCGGAGCTCCTACAATGAGCAGTTCTTC

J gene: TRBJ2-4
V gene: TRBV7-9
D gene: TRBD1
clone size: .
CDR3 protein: CASSLEQGAKNIQYF
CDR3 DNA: TGTGCCAGCAGCTTGGAACAGGGGGCCAAAAACATTCAGTACTTC

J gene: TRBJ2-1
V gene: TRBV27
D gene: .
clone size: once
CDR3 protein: CASSSRLGRNEQFF
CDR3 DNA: TGTGCCAGCAGTTCCCGATTGGGCAGGAATGAGCAGTTCTTC

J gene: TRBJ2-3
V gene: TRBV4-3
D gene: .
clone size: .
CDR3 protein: CASSQDPGGRTDTQYF
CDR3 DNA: TGCGCCAGCAGCCAAGATCCCGGAGGTCGAACAGATACGCAGTATTTT

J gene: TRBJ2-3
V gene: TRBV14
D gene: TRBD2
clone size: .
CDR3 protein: CASSQALAGRTDTQYF
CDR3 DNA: TGTGCCAGCAGCCAAGCCCTAGCGGGACGCACAGATACGCAGTATTTT

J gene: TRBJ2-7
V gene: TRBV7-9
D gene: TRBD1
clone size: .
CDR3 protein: CASSLAGQGAYEQYF
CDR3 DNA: TGTGCCAGCAGCTTAGCGGGACAGGGGGCCTACGAGCAGTACTTC

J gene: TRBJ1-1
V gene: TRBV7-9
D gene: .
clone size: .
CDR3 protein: CASSLAGTTEEAFF
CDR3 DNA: TGTGCCAGCAGCTTAGCGGGGACAACGGAAGAAGCTTTCTTT

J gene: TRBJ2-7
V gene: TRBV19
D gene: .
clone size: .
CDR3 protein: CASSIEAPGVGEQYF
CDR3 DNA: TGTGCCAGTAGTATAGAAGCTCCGGGAGTGGGAGAGCAGTACTTC

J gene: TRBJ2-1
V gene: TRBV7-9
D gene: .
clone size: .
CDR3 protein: CASSLPDRDNEQFF
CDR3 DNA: TGTGCCAGCAGCTTACCCGATCGGGACAATGAGCAGTTCTTC

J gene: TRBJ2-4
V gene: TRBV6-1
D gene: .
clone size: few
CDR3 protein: CASSDDIRTLRHIQYF
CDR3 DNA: TGTGCCAGCAGTGATGATATTCGGACTCTACGGCACATTCAGTACTTC

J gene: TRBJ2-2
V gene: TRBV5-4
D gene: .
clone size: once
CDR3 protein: CASSSNQNTGELFF
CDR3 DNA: TGTGCCAGCAGCTCAAATCAGAACACCGGGGAGCTGTTTTTT

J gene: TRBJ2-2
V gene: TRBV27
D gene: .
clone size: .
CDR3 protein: CASSLPGTGELFF
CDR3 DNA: TGTGCCAGCAGTTTACCGGGCACCGGGGAGCTGTTTTTT

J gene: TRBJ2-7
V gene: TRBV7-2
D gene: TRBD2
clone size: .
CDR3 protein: CASSNSGGGDEQYF
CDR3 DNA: TGTGCCAGCTCCAATAGCGGGGGGGGCGACGAGCAGTACTTC